The T cell receptor (beta chain) under discussion was sequenced for a study of blood T cell repertoires in COVID-19. Background on the study: Specimens from acute and convalescent COVID-19 originated in the United States, Italy and Spain.

Data came from immunoSEQ multiplex PCR; TCRdb stores just in-frame clones and leaves some out. The table records over 200,000 clones, roughly 89% of them present only once. CDR3 length: 14 amino acids. J was trimmed by 9 bases and V by 1 base; bases with no gene match: 2. The V gene's germline CDR1 is LGHNA and CDR2 YSLEER. The receptor comes from a man aged 40-49 years who had recovered from COVID-19. Sequenced sample: PBMCs or T cells enriched from blood (not recorded which). The chain joins TRBV4-3 to TRBJ1-6; TRBD1 matches 8 bases. This CDR3 is CASSQGTGFSPLHF. The CDR3 nucleotides are TGCGCCAGCAGCCAAGGGACAGGGTTTTCACCCCTCCACTTT.